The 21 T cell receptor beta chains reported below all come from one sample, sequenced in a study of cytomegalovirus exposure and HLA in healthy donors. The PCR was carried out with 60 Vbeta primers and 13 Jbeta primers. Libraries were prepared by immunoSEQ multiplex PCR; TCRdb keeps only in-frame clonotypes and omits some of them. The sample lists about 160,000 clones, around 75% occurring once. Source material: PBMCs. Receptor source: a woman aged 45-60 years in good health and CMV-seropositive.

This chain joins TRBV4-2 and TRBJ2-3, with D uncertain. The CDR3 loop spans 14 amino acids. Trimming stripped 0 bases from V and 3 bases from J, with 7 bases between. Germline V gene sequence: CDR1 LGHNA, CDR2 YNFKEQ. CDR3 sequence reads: CASSQDPGTDTQYF. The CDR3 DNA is TGTGCCAGCAGCCAAGATCCCGGGACAGATACGCAGTATTTT.

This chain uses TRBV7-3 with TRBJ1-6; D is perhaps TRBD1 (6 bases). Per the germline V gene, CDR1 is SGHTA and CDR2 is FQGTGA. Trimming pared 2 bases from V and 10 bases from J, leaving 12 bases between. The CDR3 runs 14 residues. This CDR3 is CASSLGDKGSPLHF. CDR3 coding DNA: TGTGCCAGCAGCTTAGGGGACAAAGGATCACCCCTCCACTTT.

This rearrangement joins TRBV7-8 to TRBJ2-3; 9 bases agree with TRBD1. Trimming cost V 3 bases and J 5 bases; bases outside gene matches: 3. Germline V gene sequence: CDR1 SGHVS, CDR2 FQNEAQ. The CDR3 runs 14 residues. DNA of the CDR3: TGTGCCAGCAGCTTGAGGACAGGGGAAGATACGCAGTATTTT. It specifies CASSLRTGEDTQYF. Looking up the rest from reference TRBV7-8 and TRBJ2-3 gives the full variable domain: GAGVSQSPRYKVAKRGQDVALRCDPISGHVSLFWYQQALGQGPEFLTYFQNEAQLDKSGLPSDRFFAERPEGSVSTLKIQRTQQEDSAVYLCASSLRTGEDTQYFGPGTRLTVL.

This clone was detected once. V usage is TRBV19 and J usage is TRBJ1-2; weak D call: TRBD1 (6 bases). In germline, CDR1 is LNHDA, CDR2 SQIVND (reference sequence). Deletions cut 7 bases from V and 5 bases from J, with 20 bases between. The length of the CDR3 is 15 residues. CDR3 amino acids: CASTIKGERAYGYTF. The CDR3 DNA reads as TGTGCCAGTACTATCAAGGGGGAAAGGGCTTATGGCTACACCTTC.

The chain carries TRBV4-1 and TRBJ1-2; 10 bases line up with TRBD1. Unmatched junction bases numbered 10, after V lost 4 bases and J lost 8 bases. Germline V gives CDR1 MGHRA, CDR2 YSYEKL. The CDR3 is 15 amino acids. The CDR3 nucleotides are TGCGCCAGCAGCCTCACCAGACAGGGGGCTGTAGGCTACACCTTC. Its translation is CASSLTRQGAVGYTF.

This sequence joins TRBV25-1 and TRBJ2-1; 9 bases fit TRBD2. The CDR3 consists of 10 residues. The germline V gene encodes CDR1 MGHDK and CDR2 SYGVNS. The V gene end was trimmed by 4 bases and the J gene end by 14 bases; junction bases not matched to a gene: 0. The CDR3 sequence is CASSGTSEFF. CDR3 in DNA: TGTGCCAGCAGTGGGACTAGCGAGTTCTTC. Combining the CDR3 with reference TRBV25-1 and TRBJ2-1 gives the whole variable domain EADIYQTPRYLVIGTGKKITLECSQTMGHDKMYWYQQDPGMELHLIHYSYGVNSTEKGDLSSESTVSRIRTEHFPLTLESARPSHTSQYLCASSGTSEFFGPGTRLTVL.

The CDR3 here is CASSSKRRLSNYGYTF. The CDR3 DNA reads TGTGCCAGCAGCTCCAAACGGCGACTTTCTAACTATGGCTACACCTTC. This sequence joins TRBV7-8 and TRBJ1-2; D ambiguous. Germline V CDR1 and CDR2: SGHVS, FQNEAQ. V shed 4 bases and J shed 0 bases, with 15 bases lying between them. This CDR3 has 16 amino acids.

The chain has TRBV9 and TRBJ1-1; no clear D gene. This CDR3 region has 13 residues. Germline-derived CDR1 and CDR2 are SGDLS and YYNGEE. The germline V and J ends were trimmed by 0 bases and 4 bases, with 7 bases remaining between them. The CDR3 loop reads CASSVVPGTEAFF. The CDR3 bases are TGTGCCAGCAGCGTAGTCCCGGGCACTGAAGCTTTCTTT. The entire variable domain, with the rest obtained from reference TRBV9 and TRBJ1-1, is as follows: DSGVTQTPKHLITATGQRVTLRCSPRSGDLSVYWYQQSLDQGLQFLIQYYNGEERAKGNILERFSAQQFPDLHSELNLSSLELGDSALYFCASSVVPGTEAFFGQGTRLTVV.

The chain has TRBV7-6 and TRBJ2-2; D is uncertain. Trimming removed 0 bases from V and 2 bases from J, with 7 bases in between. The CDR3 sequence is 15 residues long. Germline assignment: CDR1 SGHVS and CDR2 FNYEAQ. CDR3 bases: TGTGCCAGCAGCTTAGCCCCGAGAAACACCGGGGAGCTGTTTTTT. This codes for CASSLAPRNTGELFF.

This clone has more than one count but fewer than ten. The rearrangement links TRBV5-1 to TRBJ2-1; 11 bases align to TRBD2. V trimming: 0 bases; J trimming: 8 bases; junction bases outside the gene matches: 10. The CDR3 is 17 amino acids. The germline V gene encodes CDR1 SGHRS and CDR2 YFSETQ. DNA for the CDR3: TGCGCCAGCAGCTTGGACTTATTAGCGGGGGGGCTCGATGAGCAGTTCTTC. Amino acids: CASSLDLLAGGLDEQFF.

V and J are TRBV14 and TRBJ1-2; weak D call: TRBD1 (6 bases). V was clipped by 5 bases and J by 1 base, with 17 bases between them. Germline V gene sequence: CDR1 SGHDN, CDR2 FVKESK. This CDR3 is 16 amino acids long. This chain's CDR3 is CASSRRGGNFNYGYTF. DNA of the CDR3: TGTGCCAGCAGCAGGAGAGGGGGTAATTTTAACTATGGCTACACCTTC.

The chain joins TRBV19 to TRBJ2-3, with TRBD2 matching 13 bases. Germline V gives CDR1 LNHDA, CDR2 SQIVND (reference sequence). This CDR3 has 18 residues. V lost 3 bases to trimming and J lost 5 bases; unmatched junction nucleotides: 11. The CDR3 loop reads CASSIPRLAGGREDTQYF. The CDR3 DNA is TGTGCCAGTAGTATCCCTCGACTAGCGGGGGGCCGGGAAGATACGCAGTATTTT.

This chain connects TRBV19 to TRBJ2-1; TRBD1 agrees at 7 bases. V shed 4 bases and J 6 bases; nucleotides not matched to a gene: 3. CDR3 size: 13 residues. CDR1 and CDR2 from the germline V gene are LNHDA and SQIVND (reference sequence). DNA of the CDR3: TGTGCCAGTAGTACCCACAGGGGCAATGAGCAGTTCTTC. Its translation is CASSTHRGNEQFF.

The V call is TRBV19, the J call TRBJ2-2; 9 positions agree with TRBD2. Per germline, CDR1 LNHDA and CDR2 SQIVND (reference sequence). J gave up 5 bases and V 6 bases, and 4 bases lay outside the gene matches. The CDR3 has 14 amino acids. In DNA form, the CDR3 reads TGTGCCAGTAGGGGACTAGCAGGGACCGGGGAGCTGTTTTTT. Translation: CASRGLAGTGELFF.

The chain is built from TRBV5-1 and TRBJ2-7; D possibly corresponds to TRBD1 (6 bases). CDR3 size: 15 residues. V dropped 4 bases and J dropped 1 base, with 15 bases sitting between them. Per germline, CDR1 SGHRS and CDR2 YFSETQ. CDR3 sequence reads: CASSVTGLTSYEQYF. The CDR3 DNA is TGCGCCAGCAGCGTAACAGGGTTGACATCCTACGAGCAGTACTTC.

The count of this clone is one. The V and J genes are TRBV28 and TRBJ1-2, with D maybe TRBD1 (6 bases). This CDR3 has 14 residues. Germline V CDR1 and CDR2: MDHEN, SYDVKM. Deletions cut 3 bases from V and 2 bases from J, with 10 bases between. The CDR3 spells CASSFNGQNYGYTF. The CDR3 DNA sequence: TGTGCCAGCAGTTTTAATGGACAGAACTATGGCTACACCTTC.

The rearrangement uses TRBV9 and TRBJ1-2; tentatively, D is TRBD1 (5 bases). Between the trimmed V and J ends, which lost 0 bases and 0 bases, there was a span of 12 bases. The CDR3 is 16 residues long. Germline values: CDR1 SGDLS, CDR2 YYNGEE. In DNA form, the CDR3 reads TGTGCCAGCAGCGTAGAGCAGACAGTCGCTAACTATGGCTACACCTTC. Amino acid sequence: CASSVEQTVANYGYTF.

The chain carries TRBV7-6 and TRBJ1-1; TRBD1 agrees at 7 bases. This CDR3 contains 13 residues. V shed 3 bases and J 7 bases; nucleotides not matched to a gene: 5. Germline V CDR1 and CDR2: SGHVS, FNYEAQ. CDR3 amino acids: CASSLKGGIEAFF. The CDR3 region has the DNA TGTGCCAGCAGCTTGAAAGGGGGCATTGAAGCTTTCTTT.

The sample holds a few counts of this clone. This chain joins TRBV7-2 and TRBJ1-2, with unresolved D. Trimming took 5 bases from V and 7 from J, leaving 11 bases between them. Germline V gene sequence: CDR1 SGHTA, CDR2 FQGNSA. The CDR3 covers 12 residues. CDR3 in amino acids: CASSPRSSGYTF. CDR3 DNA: TGTGCCAGCAGCCCCAGGTCTTCTGGCTACACCTTC.

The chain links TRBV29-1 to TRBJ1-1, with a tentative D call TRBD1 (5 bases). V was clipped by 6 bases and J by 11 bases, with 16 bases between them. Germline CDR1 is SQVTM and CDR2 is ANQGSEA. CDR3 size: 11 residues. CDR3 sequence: CSVDPTDLAFF. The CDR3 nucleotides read TGCAGCGTGGACCCGACAGATCTGGCTTTCTTT.

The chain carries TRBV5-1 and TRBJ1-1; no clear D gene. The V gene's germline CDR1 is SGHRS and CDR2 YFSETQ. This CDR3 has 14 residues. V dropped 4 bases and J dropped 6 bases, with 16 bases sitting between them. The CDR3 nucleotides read TGCGCCAGCAGCCGAACGATTGGGAGCGCTGAAGCTTTCTTT. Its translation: CASSRTIGSAEAFF.